These 22 T cell receptor beta chains were sequenced from one sample in a study of cytomegalovirus exposure and HLA in healthy donors. PCR was performed using 60 Vbeta and 13 Jbeta primers. TCRdb's copy holds only in-frame clones and misses some; the assay was immunoSEQ multiplex PCR. The table has 90,000 to 120,000 clones, about 72% seen once. Sequencing was done on a sample of PBMCs. The receptor source for this set is a man aged 18 to 29 in good health and CMV-seronegative.

This clone showed up just once. The rearrangement links TRBV11-3 to TRBJ2-1, with D hard to call. CDR3 size: 12 residues. V lost 2 bases and J 8 bases, leaving 7 bases between the germline ends. Germline CDR1 is SGHNT and CDR2 is YENEEA. For the CDR3, the DNA is TGTGCCAGCAGCTTAAATACGGATGAGCAGTTCTTC. This gives the protein CASSLNTDEQFF.

This clone has a handful of counts. The chain recombines TRBV4-2 with TRBJ2-5; 7 bases match TRBD1. Germline lookup yields CDR1 LGHNA and CDR2 YNFKEQ. The V gene end was trimmed by 2 bases and the J gene end by 3 bases; junction bases not matched to a gene: 9. This CDR3 is built from 16 residues. CDR3 sequence reads: CASSQPLRDREETQYF. In DNA form, the CDR3 reads TGTGCCAGCAGCCAACCCCTCCGGGACAGAGAAGAGACCCAGTACTTC.

This clone showed up just a few times. The rearrangement uses TRBV12-5 and TRBJ1-1, with 8 bases lining up with TRBD1. CDR1 and CDR2 (germline): LGHNT, FRNRAP. CDR3 length equals 14 residues. V lost 6 bases to trimming and J lost 5 bases; unmatched junction nucleotides: 8. The CDR3 DNA reads as TGTGCTAGTGGGTTAGGACAGGGTTTAACTGAAGCTTTCTTT. Its protein product is CASGLGQGLTEAFF.

The chain recombines TRBV6-5 with TRBJ2-1; 9 bases fit TRBD1. Trimming at V came to 0 bases and at J to 7 bases, leaving 7 bases not matched to a gene. Germline V gene sequence: CDR1 MNHEY, CDR2 SVGAGI. This CDR3 is 16 amino acids long. CDR3 amino acids: CASSYSRDRAFNEQFF. CDR3 in DNA: TGTGCCAGCAGTTACTCGCGGGACAGGGCGTTTAATGAGCAGTTCTTC.

This chain joins TRBV28 and TRBJ2-7, with D possibly matching TRBD1 (5 bases). The CDR3 has 12 amino acids. The V gene's germline CDR1 is MDHEN and CDR2 SYDVKM. The V end lost 6 bases, the J end lost 0 bases, and 6 bases lay between the germline ends. CDR3 protein: CASSDSSYEQYF. CDR3 nucleotide sequence: TGTGCCAGCAGCGACAGCTCCTACGAGCAGTACTTC.

The J gene is TRBJ1-5, the V gene TRBV10-3; TRBD1 is a possible D gene (5 bases). The CDR3 sequence is 15 residues long. Looked up from germline, CDR1 is ENHRY and CDR2 is SYGVKD. Between the trimmed V and J ends, which lost 2 bases and 1 base, there was a span of 9 bases. The CDR3 nucleotides read TGTGCCATCAGTGAGGGGGCCGGGAGCAATCAGCCCCAGCATTTT. It specifies CAISEGAGSNQPQHF.

This rearrangement joins TRBV9 to TRBJ2-2; 15 nucleotides match TRBD2. This CDR3 spans 21 amino acids. The V and J ends lost 0 bases and 1 base, in that order; junction bases with no gene match: 10. From germline, CDR1 is SGDLS and CDR2 YYNGEE. The CDR3 DNA sequence: TGTGCCAGCAGCGTAGAAGGAGCTGGGACTAGCGGGGGGTGGAACACCGGGGAGCTGTTTTTT. This codes for CASSVEGAGTSGGWNTGELFF.

The chain is built from TRBV7-3 and TRBJ2-1; 11 nucleotides agree with TRBD2. CDR1 is SGHTA, CDR2 FQGTGA, per germline. V lost 4 bases to trimming and J lost 0 bases; unmatched junction nucleotides: 8. The CDR3 has 18 residues. The CDR3 nucleotides read TGTGCCAGCAGCTCTCCTACTAGCGGGGGCGCCTCCTACAATGAGCAGTTCTTC. Residues: CASSSPTSGGASYNEQFF.

This clone showed up just once. CDR3 bases: TGCGCCAGCAGCTTGATCGGACAGGGGACGGGAAGTGAAGCTTTCTTT. Translating it yields CASSLIGQGTGSEAFF. The genes are TRBV5-1 and TRBJ1-1; 9 bases agree with TRBD1. The germline V gene encodes CDR1 SGHRS and CDR2 YFSETQ. CDR3 length: 16 residues. J was trimmed by 7 bases and V by 1 base; bases with no gene match: 11. Combining the CDR3 with reference TRBV5-1 and TRBJ1-1 gives the whole variable domain KAGVTQTPRYLIKTRGQQVTLSCSPISGHRSVSWYQQTPGQGLQFLFEYFSETQRNKGNFPGRFSGRQFSNSRSEMNVSTLELGDSALYLCASSLIGQGTGSEAFFGQGTRLTVV.

V usage is TRBV7-2 and J usage is TRBJ2-7; no clear D gene. Germline V gene sequence: CDR1 SGHTA, CDR2 FQGNSA. Deletions cut 1 base from V and 5 bases from J, with 12 bases between. There are 14 residues in the CDR3. CDR3 sequence reads: CASSLGNEADEQYF. In DNA, the CDR3 is TGTGCCAGCAGCTTAGGTAACGAGGCGGACGAGCAGTACTTC.

The genes are TRBV6-1 and TRBJ1-5; 7 nucleotides align to TRBD1. Looked up from germline, CDR1 is MNHNS and CDR2 is SASEGT. There are 14 residues in the CDR3. The trim removed 6 bases at V and 3 bases at J, leaving 5 bases unmatched. CDR3 bases: TGTGCCAGCAGAGATGGGACAGTCAATCAGCCCCAGCATTTT. Protein: CASRDGTVNQPQHF.

This clone appeared a few times. J is TRBJ1-1 and V is TRBV5-1; 8 nucleotides align to TRBD1. The CDR3 contains 14 residues. The trim removed 3 bases at V and 1 base at J, leaving 2 bases unmatched. Germline V gives CDR1 SGHRS, CDR2 YFSETQ. The CDR3 loop reads CASSSDRGNTEAFF. CDR3 DNA: TGCGCCAGCAGCTCTGACAGGGGGAACACTGAAGCTTTCTTT.

The genes are TRBV19 and TRBJ1-2; unclear D gene. Germline values: CDR1 LNHDA, CDR2 SQIVND (reference sequence). The CDR3 has 16 residues. Between the trimmed V and J ends, which lost 0 bases and 1 base, there was a span of 12 bases. CDR3 bases: TGTGCCAGTAGTATAGATAGGCGGCATTTTAACTATGGCTACACCTTC. Its translation: CASSIDRRHFNYGYTF.

The CDR3 sequence is CASSLGSGGASPGELFF. For the CDR3, the DNA is TGTGCCAGCAGCTTAGGGAGCGGGGGGGCATCCCCCGGGGAGCTGTTTTTT. V usage is TRBV7-2 and J usage is TRBJ2-2, with 10 bases matching TRBD2. The CDR3 sequence is 17 residues long. The V segment lost 1 base and the J segment 6 bases; nucleotides outside the gene matches: 8. Germline assignment: CDR1 SGHTA and CDR2 FQGNSA.

This rearrangement joins TRBV18 to TRBJ2-3, with D possibly matching TRBD1 (5 bases). Deletions cut 4 bases from V and 5 bases from J, with 13 bases between. The CDR3 sequence is 14 residues long. CDR1 and CDR2 from the germline V gene are KGHSH and LQKENI. For the CDR3, the DNA is TGTGCCAGCTCACTCATACAGGCTGGAGATACGCAGTATTTT. This encodes CASSLIQAGDTQYF.

This clone was seen a few times. V is TRBV11-2 and J is TRBJ2-1; D is ambiguous. V lost 4 bases and J 10 bases, leaving 8 bases between the germline ends. The germline CDR1 and CDR2 sequences are SGHAT and FQNNGV. CDR3 length equals 11 residues. CDR3 DNA sequence: TGTGCCAGCAGCTGGTCAGAAGAGCAGTTCTTC. It yields the protein CASSWSEEQFF.

The chain uses TRBV5-1 and TRBJ1-6; TRBD1 matches at 8 bases. V shed 0 bases and J 8 bases; nucleotides not matched to a gene: 4. Germline V gives CDR1 SGHRS, CDR2 YFSETQ. The CDR3 is made up of 15 amino acids. For the CDR3, the DNA is TGCGCCAGCAGCTTGGATACAGGGGGGTATTCACCCCTCCACTTT. This sequence encodes CASSLDTGGYSPLHF.

This clone appeared a few times. The chain combines TRBV5-1 with TRBJ1-1; tentatively, D is TRBD1 (5 bases). V lost 1 base and J lost 3, with 10 bases in between. Germline CDR1 and CDR2: SGHRS and YFSETQ. The CDR3 consists of 14 residues. The CDR3 DNA follows: TGCGCCAGCAGCTTGTCAGCAGGGTACACTGAAGCTTTCTTT. It translates to CASSLSAGYTEAFF. The entire variable domain, with the rest obtained from reference TRBV5-1 and TRBJ1-1, is as follows: KAGVTQTPRYLIKTRGQQVTLSCSPISGHRSVSWYQQTPGQGLQFLFEYFSETQRNKGNFPGRFSGRQFSNSRSEMNVSTLELGDSALYLCASSLSAGYTEAFFGQGTRLTVV.

The genes are TRBV6-1 and TRBJ1-1; TRBD1 matches 7 bases. Germline V gene data show CDR1 as MNHNS and CDR2 as SASEGT. V shed 8 bases and J 0 bases; nucleotides not matched to a gene: 6. This CDR3 has 14 residues. The CDR3 here is CASSWTGMNTEAFF. As DNA, the CDR3 is TGTGCCAGCTCGTGGACAGGTATGAACACTGAAGCTTTCTTT.

V gene TRBV18 combines with J gene TRBJ1-6; no definite D call. Germline V gene sequence: CDR1 KGHSH, CDR2 LQKENI. V was shortened by 4 bases and J by 10 bases, with 11 bases between the two germline ends. This CDR3 is built from 13 residues. CDR3 nucleotides: TGTGCCAGCTCACAGCGGGCGGAATCACCCCTCCACTTT. Its translation: CASSQRAESPLHF.

The chain joins TRBV19 to TRBJ2-1; 11 nucleotides line up with TRBD2. CDR1 and CDR2 (germline): LNHDA, SQIVND (reference sequence). The CDR3 contains 16 residues. V dropped 5 bases and J dropped 1; count of bases not matched to a gene: 4. The CDR3 DNA reads as TGTGCCAGTAGTTTAGCGGGGGGGCGATCCTACAATGAGCAGTTCTTC. This gives the protein CASSLAGGRSYNEQFF.

This clone was found a few times. The chain is built from TRBV7-6 and TRBJ1-3; 7 positions match TRBD1. CDR3 length equals 16 residues. V trimming: 1 base; J trimming: 0 bases; junction bases outside the gene matches: 3. CDR1 is SGHVS, CDR2 FNYEAQ, per germline. The CDR3 nucleotides read TGTGCCAGCAGCTTAGAGGGGGCTATCTCTGGAAACACCATATATTTT. Its protein product is CASSLEGAISGNTIYF.